The sequence of this T cell receptor (beta chain) was determined in a study of blood T cell repertoires in COVID-19. Study information: T cells, B-cell-depleted T cells, or PBMCs supplied cDNA or gDNA.

Germline-derived CDR1 and CDR2 are SGHDN and FVKESK. V lost 0 bases to trimming and J lost 9 bases; unmatched junction nucleotides: 8. The CDR3 totals 15 residues. Original processing methods: Estimates of nucleated cell counts were drawn from the amplification of reference gene primers. TCRdb's copy holds only in-frame clones and misses some; the assay was immunoSEQ multiplex PCR. V and J calls and clone size are copied from that table; D and trimming were computed from the DNA. The data hold more than 35,000 clones, with around 93% observed a single time. This chain uses TRBV14 with TRBJ2-1; 7 bases map to TRBD1. The sequenced sample consisted of peripheral blood. The receptor's source is a woman in her twenties or thirties in a cohort sampled during active COVID-19. The CDR3 here is CASSQEDNRGGEQFF. CDR3 in DNA: TGTGCCAGCAGCCAAGAAGACAACAGGGGCGGTGAGCAGTTCTTC.